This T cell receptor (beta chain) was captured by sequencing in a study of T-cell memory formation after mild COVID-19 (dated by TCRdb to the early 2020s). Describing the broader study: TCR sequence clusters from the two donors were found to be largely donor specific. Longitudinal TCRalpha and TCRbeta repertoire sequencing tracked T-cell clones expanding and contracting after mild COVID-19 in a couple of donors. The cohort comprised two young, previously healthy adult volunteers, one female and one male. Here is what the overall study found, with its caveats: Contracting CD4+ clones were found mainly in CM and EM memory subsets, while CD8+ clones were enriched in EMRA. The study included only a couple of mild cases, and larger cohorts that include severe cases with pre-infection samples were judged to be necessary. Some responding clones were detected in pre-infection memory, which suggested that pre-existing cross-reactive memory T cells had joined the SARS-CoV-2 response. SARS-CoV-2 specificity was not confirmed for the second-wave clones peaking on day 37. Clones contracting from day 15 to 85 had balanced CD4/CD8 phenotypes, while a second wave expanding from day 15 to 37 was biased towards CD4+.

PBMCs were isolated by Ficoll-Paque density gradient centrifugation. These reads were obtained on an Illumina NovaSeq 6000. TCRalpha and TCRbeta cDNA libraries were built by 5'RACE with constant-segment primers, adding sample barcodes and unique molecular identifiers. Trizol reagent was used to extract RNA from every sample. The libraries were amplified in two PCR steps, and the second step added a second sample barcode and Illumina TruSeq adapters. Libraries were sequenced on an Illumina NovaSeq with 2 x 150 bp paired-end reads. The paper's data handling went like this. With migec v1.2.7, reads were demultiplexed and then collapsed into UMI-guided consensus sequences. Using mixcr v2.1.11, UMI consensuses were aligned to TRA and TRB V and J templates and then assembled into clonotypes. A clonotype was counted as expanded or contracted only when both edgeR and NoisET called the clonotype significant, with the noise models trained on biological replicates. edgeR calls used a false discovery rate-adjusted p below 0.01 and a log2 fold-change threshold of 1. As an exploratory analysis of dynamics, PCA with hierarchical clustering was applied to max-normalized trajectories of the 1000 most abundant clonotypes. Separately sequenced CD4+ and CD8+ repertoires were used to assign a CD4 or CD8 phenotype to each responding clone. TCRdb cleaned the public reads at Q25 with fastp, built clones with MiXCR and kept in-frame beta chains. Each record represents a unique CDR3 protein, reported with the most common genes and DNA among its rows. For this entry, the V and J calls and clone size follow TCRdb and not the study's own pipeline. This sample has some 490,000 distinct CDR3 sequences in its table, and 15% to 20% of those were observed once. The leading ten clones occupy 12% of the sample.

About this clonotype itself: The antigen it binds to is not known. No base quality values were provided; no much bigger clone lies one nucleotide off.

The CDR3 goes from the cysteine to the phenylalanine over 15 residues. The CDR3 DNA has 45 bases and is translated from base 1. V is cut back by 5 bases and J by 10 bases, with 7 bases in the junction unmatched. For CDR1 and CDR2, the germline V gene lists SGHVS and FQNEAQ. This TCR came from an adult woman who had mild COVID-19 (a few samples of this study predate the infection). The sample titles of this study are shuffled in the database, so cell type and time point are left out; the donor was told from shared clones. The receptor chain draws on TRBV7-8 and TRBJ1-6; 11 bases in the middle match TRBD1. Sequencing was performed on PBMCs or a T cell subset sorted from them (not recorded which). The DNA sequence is TGTGCCAGCAGCCAGGGACAGGGGGTACGGTCACCCCTCCACTTT. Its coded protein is CASSQGQGVRSPLHF.